These 5 T cell receptor beta chains were all obtained from the same sample, sequenced in a study of Ad26.COV2.S vaccination and SARS-CoV-2 variants. Some clones are missing from TCRdb's copy, which holds only in-frame ones; the method was immunoSEQ multiplex PCR. Found here are roughly 100,000 clones, around 80% of them singletons; the top ten hold 17%. Sequencing used peripheral blood, obtained after recovery from COVID-19. The receptors derive from a human donor who had recovered from COVID-19.

This sequence joins TRBV7-3 and TRBJ2-2; D is possibly TRBD1 or TRBD2 (5 bases each). The CDR3 runs 14 residues. Germline V gives CDR1 SGHTA, CDR2 FQGTGA. V lost 5 bases to trimming and J lost 6 bases, with 13 bases between them. The CDR3 sequence: CASSPGRDAGELFF. DNA for the CDR3: TGTGCCAGCAGCCCTGGTCGGGACGCCGGGGAGCTGTTTTTT.

V usage is TRBV29-1 and J usage is TRBJ1-2, with TRBD1 as a possible D gene (6 bases). The CDR3 consists of 15 residues. The V and J ends lost 1 base and 8 bases respectively, with 20 bases between them. CDR1 SQVTM and CDR2 ANQGSEA come from the germline V gene. CDR3 in amino acids: CSVEGLAGGRTGYTF. In DNA, the CDR3 is TGCAGCGTTGAAGGGCTGGCGGGGGGCCGGACCGGCTACACCTTC.

The CDR3 bases are TGTGCCAGCAGACCCCCGACCCAGGGTTTCGCTGAAGCTTTCTTT. Amino acid sequence: CASRPPTQGFAEAFF. The V gene is TRBV6-6, the J gene TRBJ1-1; maybe TRBD1 (5 bases). V was cut by 6 bases and J by 6 bases, with 20 bases left in between. This CDR3 contains 15 residues. Germline V gives CDR1 MNHNY, CDR2 SVGAGI (reference sequence).

This chain links TRBV5-1 with TRBJ2-6; TRBD2 is a possible D gene (5 bases). CDR1 and CDR2 from the germline V gene are SGHRS and YFSETQ. V lost 0 bases and J lost 0, with 10 bases in between. The CDR3 is made up of 17 amino acids. The CDR3 reads CASSLAIGSSGANVLTF. The CDR3 DNA follows: TGCGCCAGCAGCTTGGCGATTGGGAGCTCTGGGGCCAACGTCCTGACTTTC.

This clone was detected a few times. The V and J genes are TRBV5-1 and TRBJ1-2, with D possibly being TRBD1 (5 bases). CDR3 length: 14 residues. CDR1 is SGHRS and CDR2 is YFSETQ in the germline V gene. Trimming pared 0 bases from V and 3 bases from J, leaving 9 bases between. Written as DNA, the CDR3 is TGCGCCAGCAGCTTGGAAGGCAGGGACTATGGCTACACCTTC. Translating gives CASSLEGRDYGYTF.